In its sample, the clone carrying this T cell receptor (beta chain) was seen a few times. Investigators reverse transcribed all isolated RNA, so they sequenced expressed TCRB transcripts. The repertoire was sequenced with immunoSEQ multiplex PCR; TCRdb's copy has only in-frame clones and lacks some. The data contain around 340,000 clones, 15% to 20% of them singletons. Only one heparinised blood draw was taken per donor, and its volume averaged approximately 0.11 L. The sample comes from a study of beta chain features in type 1 diabetes. CDR3 length equals 15 residues. Germline V gene data show CDR1 as SGHRS and CDR2 as YFSETQ. V dropped 4 bases and J dropped 8 bases, with 19 bases sitting between them.

The J gene is TRBJ2-1, the V gene TRBV5-1; D perhaps matches TRBD2 (7 bases). This clonotype originated in a woman between 18 and 29 years old in good health. Sequencing input: naive CD4+ T cells from blood. This CDR3 is CASSRGGAGIYEQFF. The CDR3, as DNA: TGCGCCAGCAGCAGAGGGGGGGCGGGAATCTATGAGCAGTTCTTC.